Listed here are 13 T cell receptor beta chains from one sample, sequenced in a study of radiotherapy plus CTLA-4 blockade in lung cancer. The assay was immunoSEQ multiplex PCR, and TCRdb's table has in-frame clones only and misses some. The sample has 90,000 to 130,000 clones; about 80% are singletons. The source material was peripheral blood, sampled from a patient treated with radiotherapy plus ipilimumab. These receptors were taken from a human donor with non-small cell lung cancer that progressed on radiotherapy plus ipilimumab. Some clones in this sample may be carry-over from other donors' samples.

The chain combines TRBV5-1 with TRBJ1-5, with TRBD1 matching 9 bases. This CDR3 is 16 amino acids long. Germline lookup yields CDR1 SGHRS and CDR2 YFSETQ. Trimming took 0 bases from V and 3 from J; bases not matched to a gene: 4. The CDR3 DNA is TGCGCCAGCAGCTTGGCCGGGACAGGGCTCAATCAGCCCCAGCATTTT. This codes for CASSLAGTGLNQPQHF.

In regard to this clone: One end of the junction does not line up with germline, which may come from a read error. The V gene is TRBV4-3, the J gene TRBJ1-3; TRBD1 might be the D (5 bases). Germline V lookup: CDR1 LGHNA, CDR2 YSLEER. The CDR3 length is 15 residues. DNA for the CDR3: TGCGCCAGCAGCCAAAAAGGGGCCTCTGGGAACACCATATATTTT. It encodes CASSQKGASGNTIYF.

The chain recombines TRBV30 with TRBJ2-3; maybe TRBD2 (6 bases). In germline, CDR1 is GTSNPN, CDR2 SVGIG (reference sequence). V lost 0 bases and J lost 0, with 10 bases in between. The CDR3 has 15 amino acids. CDR3 nucleotides: TGTGCCTGGAGTGTACGGGAGACTAGCACAGATACGCAGTATTTT. Its protein product is CAWSVRETSTDTQYF.

J is TRBJ2-1 and V is TRBV14, with D perhaps matching TRBD1 or TRBD2 (6 bases each). CDR1 and CDR2 from the germline V gene are SGHDN and FVKESK. The CDR3 is 15 residues long. Trimming stripped 6 bases from V and 7 bases from J, with 19 bases between. The CDR3 loop is CASSPFRGPGNEQFF. CDR3 in DNA: TGTGCCAGCAGTCCCTTCCGGGGGCCGGGAAATGAGCAGTTCTTC.

This clone appeared once. This chain joins TRBV7-2 and TRBJ2-5; 8 positions agree with TRBD1. Looked up from germline, CDR1 is SGHTA and CDR2 is FQGNSA. This CDR3 is 14 amino acids long. The J segment lost 2 bases and the V segment lost 3 bases, leaving 2 bases of the junction unmatched. CDR3 bases: TGTGCCAGCAGCTTTGGGACAGGACAAGAGACCCAGTACTTC. Translated: CASSFGTGQETQYF.

This clone turned up a few times. This chain joins TRBV29-1 and TRBJ2-2; D may be TRBD1 or TRBD2 (5 bases each). Per the germline V gene, CDR1 is SQVTM and CDR2 is ANQGSEA. V was trimmed by 0 bases and J by 17 bases, leaving 19 bases between them. The CDR3 is made up of 13 amino acids. CDR3 bases: TGCAGCGTTGAAGATCCTTTCCGGGACCAACTCTTTTTT. Translated: CSVEDPFRDQLFF.

This chain connects TRBV4-3 to TRBJ1-4; the match to TRBD1 covers 7 bases. After removal of 3 bases from V and 5 bases from J, the junction contained 9 bases not matched to a gene. Germline CDR1 LGHNA, CDR2 YSLEER. The CDR3 is 16 amino acids. The CDR3 is CASSHLRGGANEKLFF. The DNA for the CDR3 is TGCGCCAGCAGCCATCTCAGGGGGGGGGCGAATGAAAAACTGTTTTTT.

This chain connects TRBV7-2 to TRBJ1-4, with TRBD1 as a possible D gene (5 bases). V lost 2 bases, J lost 2 bases, and 12 bases lay in between. CDR3 length: 16 residues. CDR1 is SGHTA, CDR2 FQGNSA, per germline. For the CDR3, the DNA is TGTGCCAGCAGCTTACCCCAAGGGGACACTAATGAAAAACTGTTTTTT. This codes for CASSLPQGDTNEKLFF. Filled out from reference TRBV7-2 and TRBJ1-4, the complete variable domain reads GAGVSQSPSNKVTEKGKDVELRCDPISGHTALYWYRQSLGQGLEFLIYFQGNSAPDKSGLPSDRFSAERTGGSVSTLTIQRTQQEDSAVYLCASSLPQGDTNEKLFFGSGTQLSVL.

This clone was picked up a small number of times. The rearrangement joins TRBV28 to TRBJ2-7, with no clear D. The CDR3 runs 15 residues. Germline V gene data show CDR1 as MDHEN and CDR2 as SYDVKM. The V gene lost 3 bases and the J gene lost 6 bases, with 18 bases spanning the gap. CDR3 bases: TGTGCCAGCAGTTTTGCGTGGGCGTCCCCCCGCGAGCAGTACTTC. This codes for CASSFAWASPREQYF. The whole variable domain, remainder taken from reference TRBV28 and TRBJ2-7, is DVKVTQSSRYLVKRTGEKVFLECVQDMDHENMFWYRQDPGLGLRLIYFSYDVKMKEKGDIPEGYSVSREKKERFSLILESASTNQTSMYLCASSFAWASPREQYFGPGTRLTVT.

J is TRBJ2-3 and V is TRBV6-1, with 8 positions matching TRBD2. The V gene's germline CDR1 is MNHNS and CDR2 SASEGT. Trimming took 4 bases from V and 2 from J; bases not matched to a gene: 8. This CDR3 contains 16 residues. The CDR3 spells CASSGAGGIATDTQYF. The DNA of the CDR3 is TGTGCCAGCAGTGGGGCGGGGGGTATTGCCACAGATACGCAGTATTTT.

The chain uses TRBV5-1 and TRBJ2-2; the match to TRBD1 covers 9 bases. The germline CDR1 and CDR2 sequences are SGHRS and YFSETQ. CDR3 length equals 14 residues. The V and J ends lost 0 bases and 6 bases, in that order; junction bases with no gene match: 0. The CDR3 DNA follows: TGCGCCAGCAGCTTGGGGACAGGGGCCGGGGAGCTGTTTTTT. Translating it yields CASSLGTGAGELFF.

The chain links TRBV2 to TRBJ1-1, with TRBD1 as a possible D gene (5 bases). Trimming removed 3 bases at V and 3 bases at J, with 11 bases between. The CDR3 length is 14 residues. The germline V gene has CDR1 SNHLY and CDR2 FYNNEI. The CDR3, as DNA: TGTGCCAGCAGTGAGCCCAAAGGGGACACTGAAGCTTTCTTT. Encoded protein: CASSEPKGDTEAFF.

V gene TRBV6-6 combines with J gene TRBJ1-1, with TRBD1 matching 8 bases. Germline V gene sequence: CDR1 MNHNY, CDR2 SVGAGI (reference sequence). V lost 2 bases and J lost 4; bases outside the gene matches: 6. The CDR3 has 15 residues. The CDR3 bases are TGTGCCAGCAGTTACATCAGGGGGCCAGGCACTGAAGCTTTCTTT. Translated, it gives CASSYIRGPGTEAFF.